The 5 T cell receptor beta chains reported below all come from one sample, sequenced in a study of shared clonotypes between healthy human individuals. Method: immunoSEQ multiplex PCR; TCRdb's copy keeps in-frame clones and lacks some. Among about 1 million clones listed, about 75% were seen once. Sequencing was carried out using memory CD4+ T cells sorted from blood. Subset noted: CD45RA-negative fraction. Receptor source: a man between 18 and 29 years old in good health.

The chain has TRBV6-5 and TRBJ2-4, with D perhaps matching TRBD2 (5 bases). The CDR3 totals 14 residues. Germline CDR1 reads MNHEY; CDR2 reads SVGAGI. V was trimmed by 6 bases and J by 4 bases, leaving 13 bases between them. CDR3 coding DNA: TGTGCCAGCAGCCCCGGACTTGTAAAAAACATTCAGTACTTC. This encodes CASSPGLVKNIQYF.

The chain recombines TRBV15 with TRBJ2-3, with D possibly being TRBD2 (6 bases). This CDR3 is 15 amino acids long. Trimming left V 6 bases short and J 4 bases short, with 17 bases between. CDR1 and CDR2 from the germline V gene are LNHNV and YYDKDF (reference sequence). CDR3 nucleotides: TGTGCCACCAGTCGCATCGGACTAATTGCAGATACGCAGTATTTT. This sequence encodes CATSRIGLIADTQYF. Variable domain in full (rest from reference TRBV15 and TRBJ2-3): DAMVIQNPRYQVTQFGKPVTLSCSQTLNHNVMYWYQQKSSQAPKLLFHYYDKDFNNEADTPDNFQSRRPNTSFCFLDIRSPGLGDTAMYLCATSRIGLIADTQYFGPGTRLTVL.

The rearrangement links TRBV7-2 to TRBJ2-5, with D perhaps matching TRBD1 or TRBD2 (5 bases each). Germline CDR1 SGHTA, CDR2 FQGNSA. Trimming took 5 bases from V and 1 from J, leaving 8 bases between them. The CDR3 contains 13 residues. CDR3 residues: CASSRDGQETQYF. The CDR3 coding sequence is TGTGCCAGCAGCAGGGACGGCCAAGAGACCCAGTACTTC.

The V call is TRBV4-2, the J call TRBJ2-5, with D possibly matching TRBD1 (5 bases). V lost 0 bases, J lost 5 bases, and 7 bases lay in between. The CDR3 covers 13 residues. The germline CDR1 and CDR2 sequences are LGHNA and YNFKEQ. CDR3 loop: CASSQDRAETQYF. Written as DNA, the CDR3 is TGTGCCAGCAGCCAAGACAGGGCCGAGACCCAGTACTTC.

The rearrangement uses TRBV7-2 and TRBJ2-7; TRBD2 agrees at 11 bases. Germline V gene sequence: CDR1 SGHTA, CDR2 FQGNSA. The length of the CDR3 is 15 residues. V gave up 1 base and J gave up 7 bases; unmatched junction bases: 6. The CDR3 coding sequence is TGTGCCAGCAGCTTAGTAATCACTAGCGGGAGTGAGCAGTACTTC. This sequence encodes CASSLVITSGSEQYF.